A selection of T cell receptor beta chains follows, all from one sample in a study of beta chain features in type 1 diabetes. Data came from immunoSEQ multiplex PCR; TCRdb stores just in-frame clones and leaves some out. This sample has 330,000 or so clones, with about 14% found just once. Sequencing used central memory CD4+ T cells from blood. These receptors came from a man aged 30 to 39 in good health. The CDR3 runs from the conserved cysteine through the conserved F or W. A D gene is named only where the DNA matches it firmly. Clone sizes are given selectively: once, few, many, or a class where the clone is expanded.

>TRBV7-3|few|TRBD2
CASSLRGGTDTQYF
>TRBV27|few|TRBD2
CASSLMWGGSETQYF
>TRBV27|few|TRBD1
CASRKGQEDQPQHF
>TRBV7-3|many|-
CASSLSPANTEAFF
>TRBV5-6|few|TRBD2
CASSHWRAGGTQYF
>TRBV4-3|-|-
CASSQDPTTSTGANVLTF
>TRBV5-4|many|-
CASSLAKASTDTQYF
>TRBV7-9|few|-
CASRGIRATTIGETQYF
>TRBV5-1|few|TRBD2
CASTIAGQETQYF
>TRBV7-2|-|-
CASSSDPANEQFF
>TRBV12-5|-|-
CASGPAGTQYF
>TRBV5-6|few|TRBD2
CASSPGPGGKNIQYF
>TRBV6-5|few|-
CASSRDSNQPQHF
>TRBV4-2|few|TRBD1
CASSQESRTGEPEAFF
>TRBV27|once|-
CASSLSSWGGDTQYF
>TRBV6-1|-|TRBD1
CASSADRVGETQYF
>TRBV7-9|-|-
CASSFGSETQYF
>TRBV19|-|-
CASSRQNTEAFF
>TRBV25-1|-|TRBD1
CASRGQGSNQPQHF
>TRBV7-2|few|TRBD2
CASSRAGRRETQYF
>TRBV15|few|TRBD2
CATSTVAGGPLNTQYF
>TRBV18|many|-
CASSPELLVNEQFF
>TRBV29-1|-|TRBD2
CSVGRTSGPQETQYF
>TRBV4-3|many|-
CASSQEATTGDGYTF
>TRBV5-5|-|-
CASSIEGYGYTF
>TRBV29-1|-|-
CSGGGAGKRSYGYTF
>TRBV19|-|-
CASKSTIGGDTEAFF
>TRBV7-2|-|TRBD2
CAGSVRGLAEETQYF
>TRBV6-1|-|-
CASSADRITNYGYTF
>TRBV6-5|-|-
CASRRGVQGMGPQHF
>TRBV18|-|-
CASSPRQISNQPQHF
>TRBV30|few|-
CAWSRDNGYTF
>TRBV6-5|-|TRBD1
CASRQDRYSEQYF
>TRBV5-5|few|-
CASSLVWQGGIQYF
>TRBV18|few|TRBD2
CASSPGLAGFGGELFF
>TRBV7-2|once|-
CASSSSTAGYTF
>TRBV6-6|few|TRBD2
CASSRLAGASTDTQYF
>TRBV7-3|few|-
CASSPSTSPDTQYF
>TRBV6-1|-|-
CASSARGGGLGTEAFF
>TRBV7-2|once|-
CASSLVWGPGEQYF
>TRBV7-2|few|-
CASSTGPYNEQFF
>TRBV7-8|-|-
CASSLVRAGEQYF
>TRBV10-1|few|-
CATRHCQETQYF
>TRBV7-2|few|TRBD2
CASSSLAGYNEQFF
>TRBV11-2|-|-
CASSRGATNYGYTF
>TRBV27|few|-
CASTQGGSYGYTF
>TRBV5-4|-|-
CASSSKNIADEQYF
>TRBV14|few|-
CASSQTGRHIGEQYF
>TRBV18|many|-
CASSPPQAQGNQPQHF
>TRBV6-6|-|-
CASSSPAEGRDGYTF